Listed here are 11 T cell receptor beta chains from one sample, sequenced in a study of CD8 T cells in Susac syndrome. Random hexamers were used to reverse transcribe the RNA input (roughly 0.5 to 1 ug). Via MiXCR, TCRdb re-called the immunoSEQ multiplex PCR reads, giving one row per CDR3 protein. The profile shows about 210,000 distinct CDR3 sequences, 90% to 95% of them singletons. The sample taken for sequencing was CD4+ T cells from PBMCs. These TCRs come from a human donor in good health.

This clonotype was seen once. This sequence joins TRBV7-2 and TRBJ2-3; D not resolved. Germline CDR1 and CDR2: SGHTA and FQGNSA. V was cut by 5 bases and J by 5 bases, with 11 bases left in between. This CDR3 is 13 amino acids long. The CDR3 here is CASSQTPGDTQYF. CDR3 nucleotide sequence: TGTGCCAGCAGCCAGACGCCCGGAGATACGCAGTATTTT.

The genes are TRBV19 and TRBJ2-5, with TRBD1 identical over 7 bases. Germline CDR1 reads LNHDA; CDR2 reads SQIVND (reference sequence). V gave up 0 bases and J gave up 5 bases; unmatched junction bases: 6. This CDR3 has 15 amino acids. Here the CDR3 reads CASSIDGQARETQYF. The CDR3, as DNA: TGTGCCAGTAGTATAGATGGACAGGCCCGGGAGACCCAGTACTTC. Using reference TRBV19 and TRBJ2-5 for the parts outside the CDR3, the full variable domain is DGGITQSPKYLFRKEGQNVTLSCEQNLNHDAMYWYRQDPGQGLRLIYYSQIVNDFQKGDIAEGYSVSREKKESFPLTVTSAQKNPTAFYLCASSIDGQARETQYFGPGTRLLVL.

This clonotype was recorded only once. The chain recombines TRBV29-1 with TRBJ2-1; D gene ambiguous. The V end was cut by 2 bases, the J end by 5 bases, with 1 base between. This CDR3 spans 10 amino acids. Per the germline V gene, CDR1 is SQVTM and CDR2 is ANQGSEA. For the CDR3, the DNA is TGCAGCGTTGAACACAATGAGCAGTTCTTC. It codes for CSVEHNEQFF.

The chain has TRBV29-1 and TRBJ1-2, with D uncertain. This CDR3 comprises 13 residues. V was cut by 4 bases and J by 4 bases, with 13 bases left in between. Germline V CDR1 and CDR2: SQVTM, ANQGSEA. The CDR3 bases are TGCAGCGTTGCGCCACGAGGGAGCTATGGCTACACCTTC. This translates into CSVAPRGSYGYTF.

CDR3 region: CASSQDPRGGMDTQYF. In nucleotides, the CDR3 is TGTGCCAGCAGCCAAGACCCCAGGGGAGGAATGGATACGCAGTATTTT. The chain links TRBV4-2 to TRBJ2-3, with D perhaps given as TRBD1 or TRBD2 (6 bases each). CDR1 LGHNA and CDR2 YNFKEQ come from the germline V gene. V was pared by 0 bases and J by 6 bases, with 16 bases between. The CDR3 is made up of 16 amino acids.

The CDR3 sequence: CSVSATDTQYF. CDR3 sequence (DNA): TGCAGCGTATCGGCCACAGATACGCAGTATTTT. The V gene is TRBV29-1, the J gene TRBJ2-3; no firm D call. The CDR3 sequence is 11 residues long. The V and J ends lost 6 bases and 2 bases respectively, with 6 bases between them. CDR1 and CDR2 from the germline V gene are SQVTM and ANQGSEA.

The count of this clonotype is one. The rearrangement links TRBV9 to TRBJ2-1, with D possibly TRBD1 on 6 matching bases. V was trimmed by 4 bases and J by 7 bases, leaving 15 bases between them. Germline V gene lookup returns CDR1 SGDLS and CDR2 YYNGEE. The CDR3 has 14 amino acids. The CDR3 here is CASSPNSRGNEQFF. The CDR3, as DNA: TGTGCCAGCAGCCCCAACTCGAGGGGGAATGAGCAGTTCTTC.

The rearrangement uses TRBV19 and TRBJ1-6, with TRBD1 as a possible D gene (5 bases). The CDR3 is made up of 15 amino acids. V gave up 5 bases and J gave up 7 bases, with 15 bases separating them. Germline V gene sequence: CDR1 LNHDA, CDR2 SQIVND (reference sequence). The CDR3 bases are TGTGCCAGTAGTGCTCCTCGGGGACGCAATTCACCCCTCCACTTT. Its translation: CASSAPRGRNSPLHF.

The chain couples TRBV6-6 to TRBJ2-7; TRBD2 aligns across 8 bases. V lost 3 bases to trimming and J lost 4 bases; unmatched junction nucleotides: 5. CDR1 is MNHNY, CDR2 SVGAGI, per germline (reference sequence). The CDR3 extends over 14 amino acids. The CDR3: CASSYRSGGYEQYV. As DNA, the CDR3 is TGTGCCAGCAGTTATAGAAGCGGGGGTTACGAGCAGTACGTC.

This sequence joins TRBV20-1 and TRBJ2-1; perhaps TRBD1 as D (8 bases). Looked up from germline, CDR1 is DFQATT and CDR2 is SNEGSKA (reference sequence). This CDR3 is built from 14 residues. Trimming pared 6 bases from V and 7 bases from J, leaving 19 bases between. The CDR3 sequence: CSAAQQGGKNEQFF. CDR3 DNA: TGCAGTGCGGCCCAACAGGGGGGGAAAAATGAGCAGTTCTTC.

The V and J genes are TRBV2 and TRBJ1-4; tentatively, D is TRBD1 (5 bases). Germline CDR1 reads SNHLY; CDR2 reads FYNNEI. The CDR3 is 13 amino acids. Between the trimmed V and J ends, which lost 7 bases and 8 bases, there was a span of 14 bases. The CDR3 DNA is TGTGCCAGCACCAGAGGGGTATCCGAAAAACTGTTTTTT. It yields the protein CASTRGVSEKLFF.